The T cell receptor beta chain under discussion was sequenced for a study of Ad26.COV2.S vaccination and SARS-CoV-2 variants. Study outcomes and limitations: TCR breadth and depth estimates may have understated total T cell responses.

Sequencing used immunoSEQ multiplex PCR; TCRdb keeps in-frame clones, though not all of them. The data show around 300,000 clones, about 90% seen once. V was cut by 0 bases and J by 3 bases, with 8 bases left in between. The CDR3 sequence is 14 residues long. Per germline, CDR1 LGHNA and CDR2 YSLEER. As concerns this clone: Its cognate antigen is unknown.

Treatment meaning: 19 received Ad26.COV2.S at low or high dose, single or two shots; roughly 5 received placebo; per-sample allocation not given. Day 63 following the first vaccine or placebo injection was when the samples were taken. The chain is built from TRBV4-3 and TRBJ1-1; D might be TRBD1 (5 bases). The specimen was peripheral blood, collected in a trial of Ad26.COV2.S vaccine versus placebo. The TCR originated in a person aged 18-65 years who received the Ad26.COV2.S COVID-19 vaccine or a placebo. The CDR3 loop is CASSQDWGDTEAFF. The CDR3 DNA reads TGCGCCAGCAGCCAAGACTGGGGCGACACTGAAGCTTTCTTT.